A selection of T cell receptor beta chains follows, all from one sample in a study of T cell clones after liver transplantation. The method was immunoSEQ multiplex PCR; TCRdb's version includes in-frame clones alone and lacks a portion of them. Of about 99,000 clones listed, more than 75% are singletons. The sample was CD4+ T cells from blood, taken before liver transplant. These receptors all come from a human donor who received a liver transplant. Each CDR3 is given with its conserved first and last residue. A D gene is named only where the DNA matches it firmly. Expanded clones get a size class; other rows say once, few or many, or leave the size out.

clone_size: .
d_call: TRBD2
j_call: TRBJ2-3
v_call: TRBV6-1
cdr3_aa: CASSEGVAGGTDTQYF
cdr3_nt: TGTGCCAGCAGTGAGGGAGTAGCGGGGGGGACAGATACGCAGTATTTT

clone_size: .
d_call: .
j_call: TRBJ1-2
v_call: TRBV28
cdr3_aa: CGLGTYGYTF
cdr3_nt: TGTGGATTAGGGACCTATGGCTACACCTTC

clone_size: .
d_call: TRBD1
j_call: TRBJ1-2
v_call: TRBV10-3
cdr3_aa: CAISLQGDYGYTF
cdr3_nt: TGTGCCATCAGTCTACAGGGGGACTATGGCTACACCTTC

clone_size: .
d_call: TRBD2
j_call: TRBJ2-1
v_call: TRBV7-7
cdr3_aa: CASSLSSGGAYEQFF
cdr3_nt: TGTGCCAGCAGCTTAAGTAGCGGGGGGGCATATGAGCAGTTCTTC

clone_size: .
d_call: TRBD1
j_call: TRBJ1-2
v_call: TRBV5-6
cdr3_aa: CASSLSGRGREVYGYTF
cdr3_nt: TGTGCCAGCAGCTTATCGGGCAGGGGGCGAGAGGTGTATGGCTACACCTTC

clone_size: .
d_call: TRBD1
j_call: TRBJ2-3
v_call: TRBV28
cdr3_aa: CASSLSGGGTDTQYF
cdr3_nt: TGTGCCAGCAGTTTGTCAGGGGGCGGCACAGATACGCAGTATTTT

clone_size: .
d_call: .
j_call: TRBJ2-3
v_call: TRBV9
cdr3_aa: CASSPPNTDTQYF
cdr3_nt: TGTGCCAGCAGCCCCCCAAACACAGATACGCAGTATTTT

clone_size: .
d_call: TRBD2
j_call: TRBJ2-2
v_call: TRBV5-4
cdr3_aa: CASSWSGRAQGNTGELFF
cdr3_nt: TGTGCCAGCAGCTGGAGCGGGAGGGCCCAAGGGAACACCGGGGAGCTGTTTTTT

clone_size: .
d_call: .
j_call: TRBJ1-1
v_call: TRBV28
cdr3_aa: CASYSTVMNTEAFF
cdr3_nt: TGTGCCAGCTATAGCACAGTCATGAACACTGAAGCTTTCTTT

clone_size: .
d_call: .
j_call: TRBJ1-5
v_call: TRBV6-1
cdr3_aa: CASLVGQYSNQPQHF
cdr3_nt: TGTGCCAGCCTAGTGGGACAATATAGCAATCAGCCCCAGCATTTT

clone_size: .
d_call: TRBD1
j_call: TRBJ2-3
v_call: TRBV7-3
cdr3_aa: CASSGTGAGTDTQYF
cdr3_nt: TGTGCCAGCAGCGGAACAGGGGCTGGCACAGATACGCAGTATTTT

clone_size: .
d_call: .
j_call: TRBJ2-3
v_call: TRBV5-4
cdr3_aa: CASSLLGREDTDTQYF
cdr3_nt: TGTGCCAGCAGCTTGTTGGGAAGGGAGGACACAGATACGCAGTATTTT

clone_size: .
d_call: .
j_call: TRBJ2-3
v_call: TRBV27
cdr3_aa: CASRNRVDTQYF
cdr3_nt: TGTGCCAGCCGTAATCGCGTGGATACGCAGTATTTT

clone_size: once
d_call: .
j_call: TRBJ2-7
v_call: TRBV7-2
cdr3_aa: CASSFGTVSKQYF
cdr3_nt: TGTGCCAGCAGCTTTGGGACGGTGTCAAAGCAGTACTTC

clone_size: .
d_call: .
j_call: TRBJ2-7
v_call: TRBV28
cdr3_aa: CASTLFPGRSYEQYF
cdr3_nt: TGTGCCAGCACCCTGTTCCCGGGACGGTCCTACGAGCAGTACTTC

clone_size: .
d_call: .
j_call: TRBJ2-5
v_call: TRBV5-1
cdr3_aa: CASRQGLGQETQYF
cdr3_nt: TGCGCCAGCCGGCAGGGGTTAGGGCAAGAGACCCAGTACTTC

clone_size: .
d_call: .
j_call: TRBJ1-4
v_call: TRBV28
cdr3_aa: CASSEGSTNEKLFF
cdr3_nt: TGTGCCAGCTCCGAGGGGTCAACTAATGAAAAACTGTTTTTT

clone_size: .
d_call: TRBD1
j_call: TRBJ1-1
v_call: TRBV19
cdr3_aa: CARILTGLNTEAFF
cdr3_nt: TGTGCCAGGATCCTGACAGGGCTCAACACTGAAGCTTTCTTT

clone_size: .
d_call: TRBD2
j_call: TRBJ2-1
v_call: TRBV11-2
cdr3_aa: CASSLMMRGGYNEQFF
cdr3_nt: TGTGCCAGCAGCTTGATGATGCGGGGGGGTTACAATGAGCAGTTCTTC

clone_size: .
d_call: .
j_call: TRBJ1-1
v_call: TRBV14
cdr3_aa: CASSQDPRMAAFF
cdr3_nt: TGTGCCAGCAGCCAAGATCCGAGGATGGCGGCTTTCTTT

clone_size: .
d_call: .
j_call: TRBJ2-3
v_call: TRBV11-1
cdr3_aa: CASSRDVKQDTQYF
cdr3_nt: TGTGCCAGCAGCCGAGATGTGAAGCAGGATACGCAGTATTTT

clone_size: .
d_call: TRBD2
j_call: TRBJ2-5
v_call: TRBV6-6
cdr3_aa: CASKDQTLAGVETQYF
cdr3_nt: TGTGCCAGCAAAGACCAGACACTAGCGGGAGTCGAGACCCAGTACTTC

clone_size: .
d_call: .
j_call: TRBJ1-5
v_call: TRBV6-1
cdr3_aa: CASSGGSRDQPQHF
cdr3_nt: TGTGCCAGCAGTGGAGGTAGCCGGGATCAGCCCCAGCATTTT

clone_size: .
d_call: .
j_call: TRBJ1-1
v_call: TRBV18
cdr3_aa: CASTLGSPGALNTEAFF
cdr3_nt: TGTGCCAGCACGTTAGGGTCCCCGGGGGCCTTGAACACTGAAGCTTTCTTT

clone_size: .
d_call: .
j_call: TRBJ2-7
v_call: TRBV28
cdr3_aa: CASRLGGTPSHEQYF
cdr3_nt: TGTGCCAGCAGACTGGGCGGGACACCCTCCCACGAGCAGTACTTC

clone_size: .
d_call: .
j_call: TRBJ2-3
v_call: TRBV5-6
cdr3_aa: CASSLNWATSLADTQYF
cdr3_nt: TGTGCCAGCAGCTTGAATTGGGCGACTAGTCTGGCAGATACGCAGTATTTT

clone_size: .
d_call: .
j_call: TRBJ1-2
v_call: TRBV5-5
cdr3_aa: CASSPGAALNYGYTF
cdr3_nt: TGTGCCAGCAGCCCCGGGGCCGCCCTTAACTATGGCTACACCTTC

clone_size: once
d_call: TRBD1
j_call: TRBJ2-2
v_call: TRBV5-1
cdr3_aa: CASSLEGQGNTGELFF
cdr3_nt: TGCGCCAGCAGCTTGGAGGGACAGGGAAACACCGGGGAGCTGTTTTTT

clone_size: .
d_call: TRBD1
j_call: TRBJ2-5
v_call: TRBV28
cdr3_aa: CASSLGGTGEETQYF
cdr3_nt: TGTGCCAGCAGTTTAGGGGGGACAGGGGAAGAGACCCAGTACTTC

clone_size: .
d_call: TRBD1
j_call: TRBJ2-5
v_call: TRBV19
cdr3_aa: CASRGTAFQETQYF
cdr3_nt: TGTGCCAGTAGAGGGACAGCATTCCAAGAGACCCAGTACTTC

clone_size: once
d_call: .
j_call: TRBJ1-4
v_call: TRBV5-4
cdr3_aa: CASSSGMREKLFF
cdr3_nt: TGTGCCAGCAGCTCCGGGATGAGAGAAAAACTGTTTTTT

clone_size: .
d_call: TRBD1
j_call: TRBJ2-2
v_call: TRBV5-6
cdr3_aa: CASNRDRGHGELFF
cdr3_nt: TGTGCCAGCAACCGGGACAGGGGGCACGGGGAGCTGTTTTTT

clone_size: .
d_call: .
j_call: TRBJ1-1
v_call: TRBV28
cdr3_aa: CASSLGTEAFF
cdr3_nt: TGTGCCAGCAGTTTAGGCACTGAAGCTTTCTTT

clone_size: .
d_call: TRBD1
j_call: TRBJ1-1
v_call: TRBV19
cdr3_aa: CASSISGRGQGWMGTEAFF
cdr3_nt: TGTGCCAGTAGTATCTCTGGGCGGGGACAGGGTTGGATGGGAACTGAAGCTTTCTTT

clone_size: .
d_call: .
j_call: TRBJ1-2
v_call: TRBV7-2
cdr3_aa: CASSLGGPGGYTF
cdr3_nt: TGTGCCAGCAGCTTAGGGGGGCCCGGGGGCTACACCTTC

clone_size: .
d_call: TRBD1
j_call: TRBJ2-1
v_call: TRBV28
cdr3_aa: CASTGTGDFNEQFF
cdr3_nt: TGTGCCAGCACCGGGACAGGGGATTTCAATGAGCAGTTCTTC

clone_size: .
d_call: TRBD1
j_call: TRBJ2-7
v_call: TRBV19
cdr3_aa: CASSLTGTGTYEQYF
cdr3_nt: TGTGCCAGTAGTTTAACCGGGACAGGGACCTACGAGCAGTACTTC

clone_size: .
d_call: TRBD1
j_call: TRBJ2-2
v_call: TRBV7-3
cdr3_aa: CASSLGTGNTGELFF
cdr3_nt: TGTGCCAGCAGCTTAGGGACAGGGAACACCGGGGAGCTGTTTTTT

clone_size: .
d_call: .
j_call: TRBJ2-5
v_call: TRBV27
cdr3_aa: CASSFSRGETQYF
cdr3_nt: TGTGCCAGCAGTTTTTCTCGGGGAGAGACCCAGTACTTC

clone_size: .
d_call: .
j_call: TRBJ2-7
v_call: TRBV5-1
cdr3_aa: CASSFKQTGEQYF
cdr3_nt: TGCGCCAGCAGCTTTAAACAAACGGGGGAGCAGTACTTC

clone_size: .
d_call: .
j_call: TRBJ2-7
v_call: TRBV5-1
cdr3_aa: CASSFDPGGYEQYF
cdr3_nt: TGCGCCAGCAGCTTCGACCCTGGGGGCTACGAGCAGTACTTC

clone_size: .
d_call: .
j_call: TRBJ1-2
v_call: TRBV2
cdr3_aa: CASSPGNYGYTF
cdr3_nt: TGTGCCAGCAGTCCGGGGAACTATGGCTACACCTTC

clone_size: .
d_call: TRBD1
j_call: TRBJ1-3
v_call: TRBV28
cdr3_aa: CASSSTHRGPGNTIYF
cdr3_nt: TGTGCCAGCAGTTCTACCCATAGGGGGCCTGGAAACACCATATATTTT

clone_size: .
d_call: .
j_call: TRBJ1-6
v_call: TRBV11-2
cdr3_aa: CASSLAGQSYNSPLHF
cdr3_nt: TGTGCCAGCAGCTTAGCCGGACAGAGCTATAATTCACCCCTCCACTTT

clone_size: .
d_call: .
j_call: TRBJ1-2
v_call: TRBV27
cdr3_aa: CASSLSDGGNYGYTF
cdr3_nt: TGTGCCAGCAGTTTATCAGACGGGGGTAACTATGGCTACACCTTC

clone_size: .
d_call: .
j_call: TRBJ1-5
v_call: TRBV6-5
cdr3_aa: CASSYSAGEPQHF
cdr3_nt: TGTGCCAGCAGTTACTCGGCGGGGGAGCCCCAGCATTTT

clone_size: .
d_call: .
j_call: TRBJ2-2
v_call: TRBV7-2
cdr3_aa: CASSLKLSTGELFF
cdr3_nt: TGTGCCAGCAGCTTAAAACTTTCCACCGGGGAGCTGTTTTTT

clone_size: .
d_call: TRBD1
j_call: TRBJ2-2
v_call: TRBV7-3
cdr3_aa: CASSAGTGYAGELFF
cdr3_nt: TGTGCCAGCAGCGCCGGGACAGGGTACGCCGGGGAGCTGTTTTTT

clone_size: .
d_call: .
j_call: TRBJ2-3
v_call: TRBV7-2
cdr3_aa: CASSFSNRATDTQYF
cdr3_nt: TGTGCCAGCAGCTTTTCTAACAGGGCAACAGATACGCAGTATTTT

clone_size: .
d_call: .
j_call: TRBJ1-2
v_call: TRBV9
cdr3_aa: CASSVEQVPLYGYTF
cdr3_nt: TGTGCCAGCAGCGTAGAACAGGTTCCCCTTTATGGCTACACCTTC

clone_size: .
d_call: .
j_call: TRBJ2-1
v_call: TRBV6-1
cdr3_aa: CASSAMAVRIAVNYNEQFF
cdr3_nt: TGTGCCAGCAGTGCGATGGCCGTACGGATAGCGGTTAATTACAATGAGCAGTTCTTC